The rows below give T cell receptor beta chains drawn from one sample of a study of identical twins. TCRdb ran MiXCR on the 5' RACE reads and lists one entry per CDR3 protein. The sample holds about 210,000 distinct CDR3 sequences, over 8% seen once. Sequenced material: memory (CD45RO+) T cells sorted from blood. These receptors were obtained from a woman aged 18-35 years in good health. CDR3s include the opening cysteine and the closing phenylalanine or tryptophan. The D gene is left open where the match is weak. Some rows mark clone size as missing; the rest say once, few, many or name a class of expanded clone.

clone size,J gene,V gene,D gene,CDR3 protein,CDR3 DNA
many,TRBJ2-1,TRBV7-8,NA,CASSVRDLSSYNEQFF,TGTGCCAGCAGCGTTCGCGACTTAAGCTCCTACAATGAGCAGTTCTTC
many,TRBJ1-5,TRBV12-3/TRBV12-4,NA,CASSFGGLSNQPQHF,TGTGCCAGCAGTTTTGGGGGGTTGAGCAATCAGCCCCAGCATTTT
NA,TRBJ1-6,TRBV18,NA,CASSPYRAGNSPLHF,TGTGCCAGCTCACCTTACAGGGCCGGGAATTCACCCCTCCACTTT
many,TRBJ2-3,TRBV15,NA,CATTQAVFPDTQYF,TGTGCCACCACTCAGGCCGTTTTCCCAGATACGCAGTATTTT
NA,TRBJ2-2,TRBV5-1,NA,CAAADSRTGELFF,TGCGCCGCAGCGGACTCTCGCACCGGGGAGCTGTTTTTT
many,TRBJ1-5,TRBV7-9,TRBD1,CASSQQGGQPQHF,TGTGCCAGCAGCCAACAGGGGGGTCAGCCCCAGCATTTT
NA,TRBJ2-2,TRBV20-1,TRBD2,CSARVSGRAYGELFF,TGCAGTGCTAGAGTCAGCGGGAGGGCCTACGGGGAGCTGTTTTTT
NA,TRBJ2-1,TRBV6-4,TRBD2,CASSFGLAGANEQFF,TGTGCCAGCAGTTTTGGACTAGCAGGGGCCAATGAGCAGTTCTTC
NA,TRBJ2-1,TRBV11-3,NA,CASSSNRESYNEQFF,TGTGCCAGCAGCAGTAACAGGGAGTCCTACAATGAGCAGTTCTTC
NA,TRBJ1-1,TRBV7-2,NA,CASSQTGQGTEAFF,TGTGCCAGCAGCCAGACCGGGCAGGGCACTGAAGCTTTCTTT
few,TRBJ2-5,TRBV27,NA,CASSFRTGRETQYF,TGTGCCAGCTCTTTTAGAACAGGGAGAGAGACCCAGTACTTC
few,TRBJ1-5,TRBV27,TRBD1,CASREQGAGNQPQHF,TGTGCCAGCAGAGAACAGGGGGCAGGCAATCAGCCCCAGCATTTT
NA,TRBJ1-2,TRBV7-9,NA,CASSLTASSKGYTF,TGTGCCAGCAGCTTGACAGCCTCGTCTAAAGGCTACACCTTC
NA,TRBJ2-1,TRBV3-1,NA,CASSRALAPYNEQFF,TGTGCCAGCAGCCGAGCGTTAGCACCCTACAATGAGCAGTTCTTC
NA,TRBJ2-5,TRBV6-5,NA,CASSYSGSETQYF,TGTGCCAGCAGTTACTCGGGGTCGGAGACCCAGTACTTC
many,TRBJ2-3,TRBV12-3/TRBV12-4,NA,CASSLGSLSTDTQYF,TGTGCCAGCAGTTTAGGCTCCCTAAGCACAGATACGCAGTATTTT
few,TRBJ1-4,TRBV5-5,NA,CASSRRTEEKLFF,TGTGCCAGCAGCCGGAGGACGGAGGAAAAACTGTTTTTT
few,TRBJ2-1,TRBV11-2,NA,CASSFILDNEQFF,TGTGCCAGCAGCTTTATATTGGACAATGAGCAGTTCTTC
NA,TRBJ1-3,TRBV20-1,NA,CSAIFGNTIYF,TGCAGTGCCATCTTCGGAAACACCATATATTTT
NA,TRBJ2-1,TRBV7-2,NA,CASSWGGNEQFF,TGTGCCAGCAGCTGGGGCGGCAATGAGCAGTTCTTC
NA,TRBJ2-7,TRBV5-6,NA,CASSLAAGRSQYF,TGTGCCAGCAGCTTGGCAGCGGGCCGTTCTCAGTACTTC
NA,TRBJ1-1,TRBV6-1,NA,CASSQQDTSEAFF,TGTGCCAGCAGTCAACAAGACACATCGGAAGCTTTCTTT
few,TRBJ1-4,TRBV11-2,NA,CASSYRGVGSEKLFF,TGTGCCAGCAGCTACCGCGGGGTAGGGAGTGAAAAACTGTTTTTT
few,TRBJ2-5,TRBV25-1,TRBD2,CASSEFGEGQETQYF,TGTGCCAGCAGTGAATTTGGGGAGGGTCAGGAGACCCAGTACTTC
NA,TRBJ2-7,TRBV20-1,NA,CSAAGTYYEQYF,TGCAGTGCTGCGGGCACTTACTACGAGCAGTACTTC
few,TRBJ1-1,TRBV15,NA,CATEAPVSGTEAFF,TGTGCCACCGAGGCTCCGGTCTCTGGCACTGAAGCTTTCTTT
few,TRBJ1-2,TRBV9,NA,CASSVVKEGYGYTF,TGTGCCAGCAGCGTAGTTAAGGAAGGGTATGGCTACACCTTC
few,TRBJ1-4,TRBV12-3/TRBV12-4,NA,CASSTEGRRREKLFF,TGTGCCAGCTCGACCGAGGGCCGGAGGAGGGAAAAACTGTTTTTT
few,TRBJ1-3,TRBV12-3/TRBV12-4,NA,CASSFSGSGNTIYF,TGTGCCAGCAGTTTTTCAGGGTCGGGAAACACCATATATTTT
few,TRBJ2-1,TRBV11-3,TRBD2,CASSFRAGTLDEQFF,TGTGCCAGCAGCTTTCGAGCGGGAACCCTCGATGAGCAGTTCTTC
NA,TRBJ1-2,TRBV20-1,TRBD1,CSAGEQGANYGYTF,TGCAGTGCGGGAGAACAGGGGGCTAACTATGGCTACACCTTC
NA,TRBJ2-1,TRBV12-3/TRBV12-4,TRBD2,CASSLLADNEQFF,TGTGCCAGCAGTTTACTAGCGGACAATGAGCAGTTCTTC
few,TRBJ1-2,TRBV24-1,NA,CATSDGVTANF,TGTGCCACCAGTGATGGAGTGACAGCAAACTTC
NA,TRBJ2-1,TRBV2,NA,CASSFGAYNEQFF,TGTGCCAGCAGTTTTGGGGCGTACAATGAGCAGTTCTTC
NA,TRBJ2-5,TRBV2,TRBD1,CASSGTGALQETQYF,TGTGCCAGCAGTGGGACAGGGGCATTACAAGAGACCCAGTACTTC
NA,TRBJ2-7,TRBV7-6,TRBD1,CASSPGSRGRDYYEQYF,TGTGCCAGCAGCCCTGGGAGCAGGGGGCGAGATTACTACGAGCAGTACTTC
few,TRBJ2-1,TRBV20-1,TRBD2,CSTLGGGPNEQFF,TGCAGTACTCTTGGCGGGGGACCCAATGAGCAGTTCTTC
few,TRBJ2-1,TRBV7-9,TRBD2,CASSLGGLGWYNEQFF,TGTGCCAGCAGCTTAGGGGGACTAGGGTGGTACAATGAGCAGTTCTTC
few,TRBJ1-1,TRBV20-1,NA,CSAHLRSTEAFF,TGCAGTGCCCACCTGAGGAGCACTGAAGCTTTCTTT
many,TRBJ1-1,TRBV7-9,TRBD1,CASSLLQGGTEAFF,TGTGCCAGCAGCTTACTTCAGGGGGGCACTGAAGCTTTCTTT
many,TRBJ2-2,TRBV12-3/TRBV12-4,TRBD2,CASSLAGGSGPPGELFF,TGTGCCAGCAGCCTAGCGGGAGGGTCAGGTCCGCCCGGGGAGCTGTTTTTT
NA,TRBJ2-7,TRBV29-1,TRBD2,CSVSGSSYEQYF,TGCAGCGTCAGCGGGAGCTCCTACGAGCAGTACTTC
NA,TRBJ2-7,TRBV7-9,TRBD2,CASSLGASGASYEQYF,TGTGCCAGCAGCTTGGGGGCTAGCGGGGCCTCCTACGAGCAGTACTTC
few,TRBJ2-7,TRBV15,NA,CATSRDRGREQYF,TGTGCCACCAGCAGAGATCGGGGGAGGGAGCAGTACTTC
few,TRBJ1-5,TRBV5-5,NA,CASSFAGGDQPQHF,TGTGCCAGCAGCTTTGCTGGGGGCGATCAGCCCCAGCATTTT
NA,TRBJ2-5,TRBV5-6,NA,CASSRRGRGETQYF,TGTGCCAGCAGCCGAAGGGGAAGGGGAGAGACCCAGTACTTC
many,TRBJ2-7,TRBV7-2,NA,CASSNTFFYEQYF,TGTGCCAGCAGCAACACGTTCTTTTACGAGCAGTACTTC
NA,TRBJ2-1,TRBV12-3/TRBV12-4,TRBD2,CASSFGLAGAFNEQFF,TGTGCCAGCAGTTTTGGACTAGCGGGGGCCTTCAATGAGCAGTTCTTC
NA,TRBJ2-5,TRBV20-1,NA,CSARLRGALAQYF,TGCAGTGCTAGGCTAAGGGGGGCTTTGGCCCAGTACTTC
NA,TRBJ1-5,TRBV3-1,NA,CASSQVTARGKQPQHF,TGTGCCAGCAGCCAAGTGACAGCCAGGGGCAAACAGCCCCAGCATTTT
many,TRBJ2-1,TRBV12-3/TRBV12-4,NA,CASSSSRNEQFF,TGTGCCAGCAGCTCTAGCCGCAATGAGCAGTTCTTC
many,TRBJ1-1,TRBV10-3,NA,CATNSGLKAFF,TGTGCCACCAACTCGGGACTTAAAGCTTTCTTT
many,TRBJ2-1,TRBV7-9,NA,CASSPSRSYNEQFF,TGTGCCAGCAGCCCCTCGAGATCCTACAATGAGCAGTTCTTC
NA,TRBJ1-2,TRBV30,NA,CAWSVQRGGYTF,TGTGCCTGGAGTGTACAAAGGGGAGGCTACACCTTC
NA,TRBJ2-1,TRBV19,TRBD1,CASSSPGTGDGNEQFF,TGTGCCAGTAGTAGTCCCGGGACAGGGGACGGGAATGAGCAGTTCTTC